The rows below give T cell receptor beta chains drawn from one sample of a study of spatial heterogeneity in lung cancer. From the 5' RACE reads, TCRdb called clonotypes with MiXCR, one entry per CDR3 protein. The sample lists around 2,000 distinct CDR3 sequences, over 2% occurring once. This specimen was lung tumor tissue, taken at surgery. The receptors stem from a male donor with early-stage non-small cell lung cancer. The CDR3 runs from the conserved cysteine through the conserved F or W. D genes are given only for firm matches. Not every row has a clone size; where given, it reads once, few, many or a size class.

D gene: -
clone size: many
J gene: TRBJ2-7
CDR3 length: 14
V gene: TRBV12-3/TRBV12-4
CDR3 protein: CASSLAGKLYEQYF
CDR3 DNA: TGTGCCAGCAGTTTGGCAGGGAAACTCTACGAGCAGTACTTC

D gene: -
clone size: medium-sized
J gene: TRBJ2-7
CDR3 length: 15
V gene: TRBV7-2
CDR3 protein: CASSSLGDLSYEQYF
CDR3 DNA: TGTGCCAGCAGCTCCCTTGGAGATCTCTCCTACGAGCAGTACTTC

D gene: -
clone size: medium-sized
J gene: TRBJ1-2
CDR3 length: 12
V gene: TRBV20-1
CDR3 protein: CSASTGRYGYTF
CDR3 DNA: TGCAGTGCTAGTACCGGGAGGTATGGCTACACCTTC

D gene: TRBD2
clone size: large
J gene: TRBJ2-2
CDR3 length: 17
V gene: TRBV5-4
CDR3 protein: CASSLGAAGADTGELFF
CDR3 DNA: TGTGCCAGCAGCTTGGGGGCAGCGGGGGCTGACACCGGGGAGCTGTTTTTT

D gene: -
clone size: many
J gene: TRBJ2-7
CDR3 length: 14
V gene: TRBV15
CDR3 protein: CATSRDQAAQEQYF
CDR3 DNA: TGTGCCACCAGCAGAGATCAGGCCGCGCAGGAGCAGTACTTC

D gene: -
clone size: medium-sized
J gene: TRBJ1-1
CDR3 length: 14
V gene: TRBV30
CDR3 protein: CAWNLQGRNTEAFF
CDR3 DNA: TGTGCCTGGAACCTCCAGGGGCGGAACACTGAAGCTTTCTTT

D gene: TRBD2
clone size: medium-sized
J gene: TRBJ2-7
CDR3 length: 13
V gene: TRBV3-1
CDR3 protein: CASSPLSSGGEYF
CDR3 DNA: TGTGCCAGCAGCCCGCTCTCCTCGGGGGGGGAGTACTTC

D gene: TRBD1
clone size: medium-sized
J gene: TRBJ2-7
CDR3 length: 19
V gene: TRBV5-1
CDR3 protein: CASSPTGGEGRPYSYEQYF
CDR3 DNA: TGCGCCAGCAGCCCGACAGGGGGCGAGGGTCGGCCCTACTCCTACGAGCAGTACTTC

D gene: TRBD2
clone size: medium-sized
J gene: TRBJ2-3
CDR3 length: 15
V gene: TRBV4-1
CDR3 protein: CASSQEGTSGTTQYF
CDR3 DNA: TGCGCCAGCAGCCAAGAAGGGACTAGCGGGACGACGCAGTATTTT

D gene: -
clone size: medium-sized
J gene: TRBJ2-1
CDR3 length: 14
V gene: TRBV6-1
CDR3 protein: CASTLGDTKDEQFF
CDR3 DNA: TGTGCCAGCACCTTAGGAGACACTAAGGATGAGCAGTTCTTC

D gene: TRBD1
clone size: large
J gene: TRBJ2-3
CDR3 length: 15
V gene: TRBV12-3/TRBV12-4
CDR3 protein: CASSPGQVITDTQYF
CDR3 DNA: TGTGCCAGCAGTCCGGGACAGGTTATTACAGATACGCAGTATTTT

D gene: -
clone size: -
J gene: TRBJ2-3
CDR3 length: 16
V gene: TRBV19
CDR3 protein: CASRSGQAQHTDTQYF
CDR3 DNA: TGTGCCAGTAGGTCGGGGCAAGCGCAGCACACAGATACGCAGTATTTT

D gene: -
clone size: medium-sized
J gene: TRBJ2-2
CDR3 length: 14
V gene: TRBV7-3
CDR3 protein: CASSRVGLGGELFF
CDR3 DNA: TGTGCCAGCAGCCGCGTTGGCCTGGGCGGGGAGCTGTTTTTT

D gene: TRBD1
clone size: medium-sized
J gene: TRBJ1-1
CDR3 length: 12
V gene: TRBV7-9
CDR3 protein: CASSPPGGILEF
CDR3 DNA: TGTGCCAGCAGCCCCCCAGGGGGGATATTGGAATTT

D gene: -
clone size: many
J gene: TRBJ1-2
CDR3 length: 13
V gene: TRBV2
CDR3 protein: CASSPTGSGGYTF
CDR3 DNA: TGTGCCAGCAGTCCCACAGGGAGTGGAGGCTACACCTTC

D gene: -
clone size: medium-sized
J gene: TRBJ1-2
CDR3 length: 13
V gene: TRBV9
CDR3 protein: CASSVEGQYGYTF
CDR3 DNA: TGTGCCAGCAGCGTAGAAGGCCAGTATGGCTACACCTTC

D gene: -
clone size: many
J gene: TRBJ2-1
CDR3 length: 12
V gene: TRBV29-1
CDR3 protein: CSVVTRDDEQFF
CDR3 DNA: TGCAGCGTTGTGACCCGGGATGATGAGCAGTTCTTC

D gene: TRBD1
clone size: many
J gene: TRBJ2-5
CDR3 length: 14
V gene: TRBV6-1
CDR3 protein: CASSARQGGETQYF
CDR3 DNA: TGTGCCAGCAGTGCCCGACAGGGCGGAGAGACCCAGTACTTC

D gene: TRBD2
clone size: medium-sized
J gene: TRBJ2-1
CDR3 length: 16
V gene: TRBV7-9
CDR3 protein: CASNRGASGGYNEQFF
CDR3 DNA: TGTGCCAGCAACCGGGGGGCCAGCGGGGGTTACAATGAGCAGTTCTTC

D gene: -
clone size: medium-sized
J gene: TRBJ1-2
CDR3 length: 13
V gene: TRBV10-1
CDR3 protein: CASSESQGNGYTF
CDR3 DNA: TGCGCCAGCAGTGAGTCTCAGGGAAATGGCTACACCTTC

D gene: -
clone size: medium-sized
J gene: TRBJ1-2
CDR3 length: 10
V gene: TRBV2
CDR3 protein: CASRVQGYTF
CDR3 DNA: TGTGCCAGCAGGGTACAGGGCTACACCTTC

D gene: -
clone size: medium-sized
J gene: TRBJ1-3
CDR3 length: 18
V gene: TRBV11-2
CDR3 protein: CASSTPHPPTDSGNTIYF
CDR3 DNA: TGTGCCAGCAGTACCCCACACCCACCGACGGACTCTGGAAACACCATATATTTT

D gene: -
clone size: medium-sized
J gene: TRBJ1-1
CDR3 length: 15
V gene: TRBV3-1
CDR3 protein: CASSHGAEPNTEAFF
CDR3 DNA: TGTGCCAGCAGCCACGGGGCAGAGCCTAACACTGAAGCTTTCTTT

D gene: TRBD1
clone size: medium-sized
J gene: TRBJ1-1
CDR3 length: 12
V gene: TRBV5-1
CDR3 protein: CASHDRVTEAFF
CDR3 DNA: TGCGCCAGCCACGACAGGGTCACTGAAGCTTTCTTT

D gene: -
clone size: medium-sized
J gene: TRBJ2-7
CDR3 length: 15
V gene: TRBV7-8
CDR3 protein: CASSSKDGSSYEQYF
CDR3 DNA: TGTGCCAGCAGCTCGAAGGACGGTTCCTCCTACGAGCAGTACTTC

D gene: TRBD1
clone size: large
J gene: TRBJ2-7
CDR3 length: 15
V gene: TRBV5-4
CDR3 protein: CASSAGQGGSSEQYF
CDR3 DNA: TGTGCCAGCAGCGCGGGACAGGGGGGATCCAGCGAGCAGTACTTC

D gene: -
clone size: large
J gene: TRBJ2-3
CDR3 length: 13
V gene: TRBV13
CDR3 protein: CASSLGGRNTQYF
CDR3 DNA: TGTGCCAGCAGCCTCGGCGGTCGAAATACGCAGTATTTT

D gene: -
clone size: medium-sized
J gene: TRBJ1-1
CDR3 length: 15
V gene: TRBV6-1
CDR3 protein: CASSPVREGRYPAFF
CDR3 DNA: TGTGCCAGCAGCCCCGTTAGGGAGGGGCGTTACCCAGCTTTCTTT

D gene: -
clone size: medium-sized
J gene: TRBJ1-5
CDR3 length: 19
V gene: TRBV21-1
CDR3 protein: CASSKALSVCRSGPQPQHF
CDR3 DNA: TGTGCCAGCAGCAAAGCGCTTTCGGTGTGTCGGTCTGGGCCGCAGCCCCAGCATTTT

D gene: TRBD1
clone size: many
J gene: TRBJ2-7
CDR3 length: 13
V gene: TRBV12-3/TRBV12-4
CDR3 protein: CASSFDRAYEQYF
CDR3 DNA: TGTGCCAGCAGTTTTGACAGGGCCTACGAGCAGTACTTC

D gene: TRBD1
clone size: many
J gene: TRBJ1-4
CDR3 length: 15
V gene: TRBV29-1
CDR3 protein: CSVEDRGQGDEKLFF
CDR3 DNA: TGCAGCGTTGAAGATCGTGGACAGGGTGATGAAAAACTGTTTTTT

D gene: -
clone size: medium-sized
J gene: TRBJ2-1
CDR3 length: 12
V gene: TRBV5-1
CDR3 protein: CASSLEGNEQFF
CDR3 DNA: TGCGCCAGCAGCTTGGAGGGAAATGAGCAGTTCTTC

D gene: -
clone size: few
J gene: TRBJ2-3
CDR3 length: 14
V gene: TRBV2
CDR3 protein: CASTEGATGDTQYF
CDR3 DNA: TGTGCCAGCACCGAAGGAGCTACCGGAGATACGCAGTATTTT

D gene: TRBD1
clone size: medium-sized
J gene: TRBJ2-3
CDR3 length: 18
V gene: TRBV7-3
CDR3 protein: CASSLTGDSNSPADTQYF
CDR3 DNA: TGTGCCAGCAGCTTAACGGGGGACAGCAATAGTCCAGCAGATACGCAGTATTTT

D gene: TRBD2
clone size: many
J gene: TRBJ2-3
CDR3 length: 12
V gene: TRBV20-1
CDR3 protein: CSVRGITDTQYF
CDR3 DNA: TGCAGTGTGCGGGGGATAACAGATACGCAGTATTTT

D gene: -
clone size: -
J gene: TRBJ1-1
CDR3 length: 15
V gene: TRBV10-1
CDR3 protein: CTSSERRGMNTEAFF
CDR3 DNA: TGCACCAGCAGCGAGCGTAGAGGGATGAACACTGAAGCTTTCTTT

D gene: -
clone size: medium-sized
J gene: TRBJ1-5
CDR3 length: 14
V gene: TRBV18
CDR3 protein: CASSRGTDNQPQHF
CDR3 DNA: TGTGCCAGCTCCCGTGGGACGGACAATCAGCCCCAGCATTTT